Presented here are 3 T cell receptor beta chains from one specimen sequenced in a study of Graves' ophthalmopathy and Graves' hyperthyroidism listed by TCRdb under 2018. The reads were generated on an Illumina HiSeq 2000. For repertoire sequencing, the TCR beta CDR3 regions were amplified from RNA transcripts. The first round of RT-PCR was done with HTBI primers and the Qiagen OneStep RT-PCR kit, and was followed by a second round of multiplex PCR, then size selection and purification. The public reads were run again by TCRdb, first through fastp at Q25 and then through MiXCR, and only productive beta chains were kept. Each entry is one CDR3 protein sequence, shown with its most common DNA and genes. The sample table shows hundreds of thousands of distinct CDR3 sequences, and 21% are seen once. The top ten clones comprise 3% of the sample. Sequencing was carried out using peripheral blood. The receptors were gathered from a woman aged 18-30 years with stable Graves' hyperthyroidism. Donor details come from another sample of the same person, matched by shared clones.

This clonotype was seen ten or more times. The J gene is TRBJ1-2, the V gene TRBV11-2; tentative D call: TRBD1 (5 bases). V was shortened by 5 bases and J by 2 bases, with 18 bases between the two germline ends. The CDR3 is 16 residues long. Germline loops: CDR1 SGHAT, CDR2 FQNNGV. This CDR3 reads CASSLLPTDKNYGYTF. CDR3 DNA sequence: TGTGCCAGCAGCCTCCTACCCACGGACAAGAACTATGGCTACACCTTC.

At least ten counts were recorded for this clonotype. J is TRBJ2-7 and V is TRBV5-1; TRBD2 might be the D (6 bases). This CDR3 has 14 amino acids. Germline V lookup: CDR1 SGHRS, CDR2 YFSETQ. V lost 5 bases and J lost 2, with 14 bases in between. As DNA, the CDR3 is TGCGCCAGCAGGGGGCTAGCGAGCACCTACGAGCAGTACTTC. Translation: CASRGLASTYEQYF. The whole variable domain, filled in from reference TRBV5-1 and TRBJ2-7, reads KAGVTQTPRYLIKTRGQQVTLSCSPISGHRSVSWYQQTPGQGLQFLFEYFSETQRNKGNFPGRFSGRQFSNSRSEMNVSTLELGDSALYLCASRGLASTYEQYFGPGTRLTVT.

This clonotype has at least ten counts. The chain links TRBV2 to TRBJ2-2; D is unresolved. Germline V gives CDR1 SNHLY, CDR2 FYNNEI. CDR3 length equals 15 residues. V was shortened by 4 bases and J by 2 bases, with 11 bases between the two germline ends. CDR3 DNA: TGTGCCAGCAGTGTGTATCAGGCTAACACCGGGGAGCTGTTTTTT. This gives the protein CASSVYQANTGELFF.